What follows are 4 T cell receptor beta chains derived from one specimen sequenced in a study of PD-1 blockade in classical Hodgkin lymphoma. TCRdb's copy holds only in-frame clones and misses some; the assay was immunoSEQ multiplex PCR. The table has about 52,000 clones, 86% seen once. As for time point: cycle 4 day 1 (C4D1), after 5 to 7 weeks of nivolumab. Brentuximab vedotin exposure varied, and every patient relapsed after autologous stem cell transplantation. The sample was peripheral blood mononuclear cells (PBMCs), taken before the fourth cycle of nivolumab. Receptors originate from a human donor with classical Hodgkin lymphoma.

The chain has TRBV27 and TRBJ2-5; TRBD2 matches at 7 bases. Germline values: CDR1 MNHEY, CDR2 SMNVEV (reference sequence). The CDR3 consists of 14 residues. Germline trimming cut 7 bases from V and 5 bases from J; bases unmatched to any gene: 10. The chain's CDR3 is CASTTLGEGETQYF. The CDR3, as DNA: TGTGCCAGCACCACCCTTGGGGAGGGGGAGACCCAGTACTTC.

The chain joins TRBV2 to TRBJ1-1, with D possibly matching TRBD1 (6 bases). This CDR3 contains 15 residues. Germline lookup yields CDR1 SNHLY and CDR2 FYNNEI. V lost 7 bases and J 1 base, leaving 16 bases between the germline ends. CDR3 DNA sequence: TGTGCCAGCACCACCACAGGGTCGGCGAACACTGAAGCTTTCTTT. It yields the protein CASTTTGSANTEAFF.

The J gene is TRBJ1-2, the V gene TRBV4-1; TRBD1 is a possible D gene (6 bases). Germline V gene lookup returns CDR1 MGHRA and CDR2 YSYEKL. The CDR3 spans 14 residues. V gave up 1 base and J gave up 6 bases, with 12 bases separating them. CDR3 sequence (DNA): TGCGCCAGCAGCCAAGTCGGGGACATGGATGGCTACACCTTC. Protein: CASSQVGDMDGYTF.

The gene calls are TRBV4-3 and TRBJ1-4, with D uncertain. This CDR3 is 16 amino acids long. The germline CDR1 and CDR2 sequences are LGHNA and YSLEER. V was shortened by 1 base and J by 5 bases, with 14 bases between the two germline ends. CDR3 DNA: TGCGCCAGCAGCCAAGGAAGGCAGACGTCAAATGAAAAACTGTTTTTT. It translates to CASSQGRQTSNEKLFF.